This TCR beta chain was observed in a study of siplizumab effects on memory and regulatory T cells. Measured with immunoSEQ multiplex PCR; TCRdb has only the in-frame clones, and not every one. The sample lists 100,000 to 110,000 clones; around 93% were seen once. V gave up 0 bases and J gave up 1 base, with 18 bases separating them. Germline CDR1 is MNHEY and CDR2 is SMNVEV (reference sequence). The CDR3 spans 18 residues. This sequence was found in a human donor in good health. The chain has TRBV27 and TRBJ1-1; D ambiguous. The sequencing input was non-Treg CD4+ T cells sorted from blood. The CDR3 sequence: CASSLSHRWSRKNTEAFF. The DNA for the CDR3 is TGTGCCAGCAGTTTATCCCATAGGTGGTCCCGGAAGAACACTGAAGCTTTCTTT.